This T cell receptor beta chain originates from a study of CD8+CD57+ T cells in acquired aplastic anemia. CDR3 and TCR beta VDJ profiling relied on a genomic DNA template. Via MiXCR, TCRdb re-called the reads, giving one row per CDR3 protein. This table has 100,000 to 150,000 distinct CDR3 sequences, 58% appearing once. Patients who underwent sequencing had shown CD8+CD57+ cell expansion by flow cytometry. Patients had undergone no therapy by the time their blood was sampled. Germline CDR1 reads SQVTM; CDR2 reads ANQGSEA. This CDR3 contains 12 residues. Deletions cut 8 bases from V and 3 bases from J, with 13 bases between.

The V gene is TRBV29-1, the J gene TRBJ1-2; the D gene is possibly TRBD1 (6 bases). The specimen was sorted CD4+, CD8+, or CD8+CD57+ T cells (not recorded which) from PBMCs. This clonotype was obtained from a human donor with aplastic anemia. The CDR3 nucleotides read TGCAGCACAAGGACAGATTACTATGGCTACACCTTC. It translates to CSTRTDYYGYTF.